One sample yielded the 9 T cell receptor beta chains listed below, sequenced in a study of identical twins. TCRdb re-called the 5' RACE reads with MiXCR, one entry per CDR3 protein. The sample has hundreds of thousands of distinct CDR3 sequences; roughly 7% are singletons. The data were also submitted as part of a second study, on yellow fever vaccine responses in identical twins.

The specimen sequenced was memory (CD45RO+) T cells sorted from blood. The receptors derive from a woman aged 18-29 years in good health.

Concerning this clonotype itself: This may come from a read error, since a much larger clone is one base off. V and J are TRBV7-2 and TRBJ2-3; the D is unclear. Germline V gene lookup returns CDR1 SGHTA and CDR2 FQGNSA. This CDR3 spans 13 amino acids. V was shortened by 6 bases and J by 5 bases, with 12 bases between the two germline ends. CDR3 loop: CASRFPSRDTQYF. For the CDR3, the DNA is TGTGCCAGCAGATTCCCGTCTCGAGATACGCAGTATTTT.

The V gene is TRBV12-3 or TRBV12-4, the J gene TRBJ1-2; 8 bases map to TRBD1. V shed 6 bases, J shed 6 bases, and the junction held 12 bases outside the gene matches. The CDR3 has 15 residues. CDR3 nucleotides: TGTGCCAGCAGCCCTAGAGGACAGGGTGGAAATGGCTACACCTTC. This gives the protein CASSPRGQGGNGYTF.

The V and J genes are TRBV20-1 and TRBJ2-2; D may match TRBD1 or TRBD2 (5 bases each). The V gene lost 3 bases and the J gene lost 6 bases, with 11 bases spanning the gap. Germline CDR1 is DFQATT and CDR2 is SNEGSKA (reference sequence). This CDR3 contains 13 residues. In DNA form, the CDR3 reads TGCAGTGCTAGTGTCGGGGCCGCCGGGGAGCTGTTTTTT. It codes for CSASVGAAGELFF.

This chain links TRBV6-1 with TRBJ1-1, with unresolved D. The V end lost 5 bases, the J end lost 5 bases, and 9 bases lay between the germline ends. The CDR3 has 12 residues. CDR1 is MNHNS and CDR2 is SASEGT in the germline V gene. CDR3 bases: TGTGCCAGCAGTCGCCGACTGACTGAAGCTTTCTTT. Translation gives CASSRRLTEAFF.

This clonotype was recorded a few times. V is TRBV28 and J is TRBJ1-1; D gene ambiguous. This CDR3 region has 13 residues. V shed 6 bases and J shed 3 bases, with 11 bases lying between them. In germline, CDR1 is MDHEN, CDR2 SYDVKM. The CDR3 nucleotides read TGTGCCAGCAGCCCCTTACGTTACACTGAAGCTTTCTTT. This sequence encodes CASSPLRYTEAFF.

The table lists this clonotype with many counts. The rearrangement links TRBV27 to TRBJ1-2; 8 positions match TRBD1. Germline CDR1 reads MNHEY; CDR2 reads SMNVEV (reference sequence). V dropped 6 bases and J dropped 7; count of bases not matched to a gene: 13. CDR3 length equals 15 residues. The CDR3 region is CASRGTGTGGRGYTF. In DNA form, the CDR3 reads TGTGCCAGCAGGGGGACAGGTACCGGGGGTCGTGGCTACACCTTC.

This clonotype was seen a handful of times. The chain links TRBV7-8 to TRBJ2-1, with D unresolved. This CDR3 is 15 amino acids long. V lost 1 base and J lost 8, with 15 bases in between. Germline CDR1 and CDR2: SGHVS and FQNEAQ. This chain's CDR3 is CASSLVGVGIYEQFF. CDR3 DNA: TGTGCCAGCAGCTTAGTGGGCGTGGGGATCTATGAGCAGTTCTTC.

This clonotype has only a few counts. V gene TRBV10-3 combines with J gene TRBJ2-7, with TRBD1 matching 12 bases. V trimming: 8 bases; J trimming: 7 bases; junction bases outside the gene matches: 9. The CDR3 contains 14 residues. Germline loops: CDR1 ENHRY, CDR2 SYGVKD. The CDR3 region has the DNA TGTGCCATCTCCCGGGACAGGGGGCTGGAAGAGCAGTACTTC. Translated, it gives CAISRDRGLEEQYF.

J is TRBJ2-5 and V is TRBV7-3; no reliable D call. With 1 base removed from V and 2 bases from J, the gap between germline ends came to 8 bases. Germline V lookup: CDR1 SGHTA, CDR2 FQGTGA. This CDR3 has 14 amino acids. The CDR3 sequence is CASSLNFGQETQYF. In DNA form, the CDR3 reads TGTGCCAGCAGCTTAAATTTCGGACAAGAGACCCAGTACTTC.